This TCR beta chain was captured in a study of regulatory T cells in long-lasting Graves disease. Germline V gives CDR1 MNHEY, CDR2 SMNVEV (reference sequence). Trimming pared 8 bases from V and 0 bases from J, leaving 20 bases between. CDR3 length equals 17 residues. Construction of TCR beta libraries relied on iRepertoire HTBI primers and on Arm-PCR targeting CDR3 regions. TCRdb itself ran the multiplex PCR reads through MiXCR, one entry per CDR3 protein. Here the sample spans 250,000 to 300,000 distinct CDR3 sequences, approximately 20% being singletons. In its sample, this clonotype was seen many times. As to time point: newly diagnosed GD, antithyroid drugs for less than 3 months. Extracted PBMC RNA gave rise to the TCR library. The data also belong to a second study, concerning T cells in Graves' hyperthyroidism and ophthalmopathy. That work states: Each diagnosis was grounded in clinical symptoms, serum thyroxine and TRAb, thyroid ultrasound, and orbital computed tomography.

The clonotype was recovered from a woman between 25 and 40 years old with Graves disease. The sample in question was peripheral blood mononuclear cells (PBMCs), obtained at new diagnosis, from a patient treated with antithyroid drugs. V gene TRBV27 combines with J gene TRBJ1-5, with D perhaps TRBD1 (5 bases). CDR3 nucleotide sequence: TGTGCCAGCTTACCGCAGGGTAGGTCTTATAGCAATCAGCCCCAGCATTTT. Its protein is CASLPQGRSYSNQPQHF.